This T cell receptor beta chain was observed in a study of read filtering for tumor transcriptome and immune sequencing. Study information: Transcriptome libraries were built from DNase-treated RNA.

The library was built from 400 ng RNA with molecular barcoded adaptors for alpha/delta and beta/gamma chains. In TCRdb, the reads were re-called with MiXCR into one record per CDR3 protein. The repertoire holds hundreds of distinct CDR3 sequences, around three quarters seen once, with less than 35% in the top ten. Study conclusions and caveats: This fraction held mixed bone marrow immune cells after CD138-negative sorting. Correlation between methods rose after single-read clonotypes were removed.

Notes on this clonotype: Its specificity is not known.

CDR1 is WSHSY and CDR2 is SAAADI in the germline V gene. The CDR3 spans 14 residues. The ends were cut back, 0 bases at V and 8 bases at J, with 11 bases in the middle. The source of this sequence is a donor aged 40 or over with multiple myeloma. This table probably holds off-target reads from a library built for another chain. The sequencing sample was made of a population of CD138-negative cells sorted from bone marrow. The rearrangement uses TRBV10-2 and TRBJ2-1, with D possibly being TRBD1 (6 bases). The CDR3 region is CASSESGQGYEQFF. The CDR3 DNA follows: TGCGCCAGCAGTGAGTCGGGGCAGGGGTATGAGCAGTTCTTC.